This T cell receptor beta chain was captured in a study of response to subunit inactivated influenza vaccine. Findings and limits, study-wide: Authors suggested few new T cells are recruited by each seasonal influenza vaccination.

Trimming cost V 5 bases and J 8 bases, with 10 bases left between them. CDR3 length: 12 amino acids. Via MiXCR, TCRdb re-called the RT-PCR reads, giving one row per CDR3 protein. This table has about 700,000 distinct CDR3 sequences, 15% to 19% appearing once. This clonotype was seen only a few times. Antigen: not known. The sequenced sample was PBMCs from blood, obtained about 13 days after vaccination. The source of this sequence is a man aged 50-60 years who received an inactivated influenza vaccine. The chain has TRBV12-3 or TRBV12-4 and TRBJ2-1, with D unclear. CDR3 bases: TGTGCCAGCAGTCCCCATAGAGATGAGCAGTTCTTC. Its protein product is CASSPHRDEQFF.